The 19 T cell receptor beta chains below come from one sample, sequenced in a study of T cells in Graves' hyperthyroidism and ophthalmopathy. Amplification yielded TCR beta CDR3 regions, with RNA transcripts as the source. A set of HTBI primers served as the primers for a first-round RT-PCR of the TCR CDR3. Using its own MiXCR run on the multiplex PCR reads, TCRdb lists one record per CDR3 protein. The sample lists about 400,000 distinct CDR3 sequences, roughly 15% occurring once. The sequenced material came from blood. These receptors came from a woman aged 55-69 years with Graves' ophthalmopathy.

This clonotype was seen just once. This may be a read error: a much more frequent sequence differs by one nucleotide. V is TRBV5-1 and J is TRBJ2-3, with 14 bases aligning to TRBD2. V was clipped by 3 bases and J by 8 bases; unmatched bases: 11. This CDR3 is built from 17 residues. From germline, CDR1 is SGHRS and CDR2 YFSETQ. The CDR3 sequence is CASSSGLAGASTLTQYF. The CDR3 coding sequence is TGCGCCAGCAGCTCGGGACTAGCGGGAGCCTCCACGCTTACGCAGTATTTT.

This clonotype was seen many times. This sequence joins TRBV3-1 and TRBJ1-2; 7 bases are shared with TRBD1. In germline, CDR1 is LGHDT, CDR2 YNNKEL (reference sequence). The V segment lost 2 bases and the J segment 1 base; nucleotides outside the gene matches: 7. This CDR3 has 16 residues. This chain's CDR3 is CASSQPAGGINYGYTF. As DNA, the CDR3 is TGTGCCAGCAGCCAACCCGCAGGGGGGATTAACTATGGCTACACCTTC.

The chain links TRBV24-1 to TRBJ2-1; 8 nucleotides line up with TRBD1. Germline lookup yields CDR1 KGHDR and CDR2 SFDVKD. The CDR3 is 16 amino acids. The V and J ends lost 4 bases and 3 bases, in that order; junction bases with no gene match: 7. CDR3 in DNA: TGTGCCACCAGTGACTCCGGACAGGGCAACTACAATGAGCAGTTCTTC. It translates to CATSDSGQGNYNEQFF.

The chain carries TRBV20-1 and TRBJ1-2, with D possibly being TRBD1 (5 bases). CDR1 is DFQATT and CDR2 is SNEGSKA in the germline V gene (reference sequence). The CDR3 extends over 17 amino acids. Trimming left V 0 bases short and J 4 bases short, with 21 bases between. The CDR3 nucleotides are TGCAGTGCTAGAGATCTGTCAGCAGGCCCCGGGGGCTATGGCTACACCTTC. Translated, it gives CSARDLSAGPGGYGYTF.

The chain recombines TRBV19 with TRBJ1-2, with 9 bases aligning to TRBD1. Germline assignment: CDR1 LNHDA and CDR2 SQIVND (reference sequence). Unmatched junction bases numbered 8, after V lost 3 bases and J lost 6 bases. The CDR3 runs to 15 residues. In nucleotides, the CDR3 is TGTGCCAGTAGTATTCTTGGGACAGGGAGGGATGGCTACACCTTC. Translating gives CASSILGTGRDGYTF.

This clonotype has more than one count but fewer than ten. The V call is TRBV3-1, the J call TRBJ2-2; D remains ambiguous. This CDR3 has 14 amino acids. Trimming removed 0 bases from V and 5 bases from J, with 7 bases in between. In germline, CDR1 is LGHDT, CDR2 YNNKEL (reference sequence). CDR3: CASSQEWRTGELFF. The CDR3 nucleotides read TGTGCCAGCAGCCAAGAGTGGCGGACCGGGGAGCTGTTTTTT.

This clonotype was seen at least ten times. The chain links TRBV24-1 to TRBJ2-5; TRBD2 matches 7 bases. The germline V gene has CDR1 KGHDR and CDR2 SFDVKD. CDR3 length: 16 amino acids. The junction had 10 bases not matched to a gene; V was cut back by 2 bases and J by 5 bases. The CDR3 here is CATSDSAPFGGETQYF. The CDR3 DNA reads TGTGCCACCAGTGATTCGGCGCCTTTCGGGGGGGAGACCCAGTACTTC.

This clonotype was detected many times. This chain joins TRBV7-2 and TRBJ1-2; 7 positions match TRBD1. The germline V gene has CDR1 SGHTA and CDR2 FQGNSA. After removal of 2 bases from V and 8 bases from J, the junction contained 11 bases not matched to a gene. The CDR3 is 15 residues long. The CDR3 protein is CASSLNSVQGYGYTF. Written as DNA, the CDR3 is TGTGCCAGCAGCTTAAATTCCGTACAGGGGTACGGCTACACCTTC.

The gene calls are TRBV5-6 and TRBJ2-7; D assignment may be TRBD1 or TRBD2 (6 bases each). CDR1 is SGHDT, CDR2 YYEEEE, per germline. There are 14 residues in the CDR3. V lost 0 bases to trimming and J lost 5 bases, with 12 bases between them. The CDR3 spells CASSLVGGSDEQYF. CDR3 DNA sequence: TGTGCCAGCAGCTTGGTAGGGGGGTCGGACGAGCAGTACTTC.

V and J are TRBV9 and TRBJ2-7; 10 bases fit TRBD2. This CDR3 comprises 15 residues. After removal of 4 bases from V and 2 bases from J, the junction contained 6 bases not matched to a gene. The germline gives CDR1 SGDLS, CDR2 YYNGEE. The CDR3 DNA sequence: TGTGCCAGCAGCTCGGCCGGGACTAGCGCCTACGAGCAGTACTTC. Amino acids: CASSSAGTSAYEQYF.

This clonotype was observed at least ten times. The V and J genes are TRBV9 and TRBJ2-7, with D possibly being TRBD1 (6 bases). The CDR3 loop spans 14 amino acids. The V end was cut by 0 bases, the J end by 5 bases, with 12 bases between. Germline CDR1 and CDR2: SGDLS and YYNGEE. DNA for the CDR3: TGTGCCAGCAGCGTAGTTACAGGGTCCAACGAGCAGTACTTC. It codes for CASSVVTGSNEQYF.

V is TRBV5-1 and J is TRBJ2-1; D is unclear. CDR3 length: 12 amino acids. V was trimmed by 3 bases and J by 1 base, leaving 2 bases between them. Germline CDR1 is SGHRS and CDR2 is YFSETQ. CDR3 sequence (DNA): TGCGCCAGCAGCTGGTCCTACAATGAGCAGTTCTTC. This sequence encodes CASSWSYNEQFF.

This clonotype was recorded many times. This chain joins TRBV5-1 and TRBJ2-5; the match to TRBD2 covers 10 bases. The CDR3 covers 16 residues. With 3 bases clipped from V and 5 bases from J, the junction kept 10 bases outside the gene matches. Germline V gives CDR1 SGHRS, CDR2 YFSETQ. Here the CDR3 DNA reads TGCGCCAGCAGCTCCCCAGCGGGAGGGCCGGGGGAGACCCAGTACTTC. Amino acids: CASSSPAGGPGETQYF.

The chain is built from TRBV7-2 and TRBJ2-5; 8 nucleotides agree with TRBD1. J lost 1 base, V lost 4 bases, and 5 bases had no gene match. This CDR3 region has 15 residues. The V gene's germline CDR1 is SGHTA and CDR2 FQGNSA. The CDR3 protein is CASSSPDRAQETQYF. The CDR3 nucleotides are TGTGCCAGCAGCTCACCGGACAGGGCCCAAGAGACCCAGTACTTC.

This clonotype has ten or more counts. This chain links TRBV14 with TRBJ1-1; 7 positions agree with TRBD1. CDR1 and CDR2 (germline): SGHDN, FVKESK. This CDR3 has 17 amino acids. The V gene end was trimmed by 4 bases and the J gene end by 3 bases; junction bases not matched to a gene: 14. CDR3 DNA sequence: TGTGCCAGCAGCCGGTTAGAAGGGGGCGCATTGTACACTGAAGCTTTCTTT. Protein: CASSRLEGGALYTEAFF.

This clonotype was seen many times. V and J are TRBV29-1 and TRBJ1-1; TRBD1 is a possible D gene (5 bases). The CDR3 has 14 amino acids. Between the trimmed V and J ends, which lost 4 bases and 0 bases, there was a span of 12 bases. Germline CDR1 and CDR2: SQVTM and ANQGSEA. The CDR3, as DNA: TGCAGCGTTGGCAGGGAAGTCATGAACACTGAAGCTTTCTTT. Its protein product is CSVGREVMNTEAFF.

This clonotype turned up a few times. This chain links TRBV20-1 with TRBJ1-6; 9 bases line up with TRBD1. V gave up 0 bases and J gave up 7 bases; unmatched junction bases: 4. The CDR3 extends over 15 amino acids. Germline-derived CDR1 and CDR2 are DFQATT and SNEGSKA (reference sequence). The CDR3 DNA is TGCAGTGCTAGAGAAGGGGACAGGGTCAATTCACCCCTCCACTTT. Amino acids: CSAREGDRVNSPLHF.

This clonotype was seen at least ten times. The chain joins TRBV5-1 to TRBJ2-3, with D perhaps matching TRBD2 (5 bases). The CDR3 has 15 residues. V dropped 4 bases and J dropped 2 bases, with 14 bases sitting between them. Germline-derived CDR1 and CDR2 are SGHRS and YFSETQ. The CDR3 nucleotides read TGCGCCAGCAGCCCCACCGGGATCTACACAGATACGCAGTATTTT. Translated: CASSPTGIYTDTQYF.

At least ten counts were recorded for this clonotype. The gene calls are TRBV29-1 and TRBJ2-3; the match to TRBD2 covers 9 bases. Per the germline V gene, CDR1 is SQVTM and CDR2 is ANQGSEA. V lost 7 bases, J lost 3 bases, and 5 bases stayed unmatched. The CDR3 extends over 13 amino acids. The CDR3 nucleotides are TGCAGCGCTGGGGCGGGAGGGACAGATACGCAGTATTTT. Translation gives CSAGAGGTDTQYF.